This T cell receptor beta chain was captured by sequencing in a study of blood T cell repertoires in COVID-19. Study-wide context: COVID-19 samples collected from the United States, Italy and Spain covered acute and convalescent phases. T cells, B-cell-depleted T cells, or PBMCs supplied cDNA or gDNA.

Per the study methods: Cell counts per sample came from amplifying reference gene primers. Assay: immunoSEQ multiplex PCR; the TCRdb copy retains only in-frame clones and omits some. V, J and clone size are taken as reported in that table, and D and trimming were inferred from the DNA itself. The sample contains 190,000 or so clones, roughly four fifths of which appear only once. Cohort 3 recovery required two negative PCRs, clearance, or symptom resolution. Sequencing was performed on PBMCs or T cells enriched from blood (not recorded which). This TCR derives from a man aged 35 to 55 who had recovered from COVID-19.

CDR3 residues: CASSLQTSGSEVEQFF. As DNA, the CDR3 is TGTGCCAGCAGCCTCCAGACTAGCGGGAGCGAGGTTGAGCAGTTCTTC. This sequence joins TRBV7-3 and TRBJ2-1; 12 positions agree with TRBD2. With 5 bases clipped from V and 9 bases from J, the junction kept 11 bases outside the gene matches. Germline assignment: CDR1 SGHTA and CDR2 FQGTGA. The CDR3 runs to 16 residues.